This T cell receptor beta chain was documented in a study of Ad26.COV2.S vaccination and SARS-CoV-2 variants. Indicated treatment: around 19 received Ad26.COV2.S at low or high dose, single or two shots; about 5 received placebo; per-sample allocation not given. The samples were gathered on day 63 after the first injection of vaccine or placebo. Assay: immunoSEQ multiplex PCR; the TCRdb copy retains only in-frame clones and omits some. This repertoire shows roughly 390,000 clones, about 88% found once; its top ten account for 3.5%. The specimen was peripheral blood, collected in a trial of Ad26.COV2.S vaccine versus placebo. This TCR was sampled from a person aged 18-60 years who received the Ad26.COV2.S COVID-19 vaccine or a placebo.

CDR3 in amino acids: CASSLDGRLVGGTDTQYF. The CDR3 DNA reads TGTGCCAGCAGCTTGGATGGTAGGTTAGTCGGTGGTACAGATACGCAGTATTTT. The genes are TRBV5-4 and TRBJ2-3; D is unresolved. Germline V gene data show CDR1 as SGHNT and CDR2 as YYREEE (reference sequence). V was shortened by 0 bases and J by 3 bases, with 20 bases between the two germline ends. CDR3 size: 18 residues.